This TCR beta chain was profiled in a study of T-cell memory formation after mild COVID-19. General study findings and limits: Pre-infection memory held some responding clones, suggesting pre-existing cross-reactive T cells responded. Contracting clones localized mainly to CM and EM when CD4+ and mainly to EMRA when CD8+.

TCRdb analysed the 5' RACE reads with MiXCR anew, one entry per CDR3 protein. The sample has 250,000 to 400,000 distinct CDR3 sequences, roughly an eighth seen once; the top ten hold around a fifth. This clonotype was seen a handful of times. Its antigen is as yet unknown. CDR1 is MNHEY and CDR2 is SMNVEV in the germline V gene (reference sequence). The CDR3 is 15 amino acids. V lost 6 bases and J lost 3, with 18 bases in between. This chain joins TRBV27 and TRBJ2-7; tentative D call: TRBD2 (5 bases). This clonotype originated in a man between 18 and 29 years old who had mild COVID-19 (a few samples of this study predate the infection). Cell type and time point are not known. Source material: PBMCs or a T cell subset sorted from them (not recorded which). The CDR3 DNA reads as TGTGCCAGCAGCTCCGGGATGGACCTCAACTACGAGCAGTACTTC. Its protein is CASSSGMDLNYEQYF.